Following are 15 T cell receptor beta chains from one sample sequenced in a study of T cell responses to AZD1222 COVID-19 vaccine. Here immunoSEQ multiplex PCR was the method, and the copy in TCRdb shows in-frame clones only, minus some. The sample lists some 120,000 clones; approximately 83% were seen once. Source: peripheral blood, taken on day 0 of AZD1222 vaccination. The receptors were gathered from an adult in good health.

In this sample, this clone turned up a few times. The gene calls are TRBV7-3 and TRBJ1-1; D might be TRBD1 (5 bases). V was trimmed by 5 bases and J by 0 bases, leaving 19 bases between them. This CDR3 spans 17 amino acids. Germline CDR1 SGHTA, CDR2 FQGTGA. CDR3 sequence: CASSPGLKGIMNTEAFF. CDR3 DNA: TGTGCCAGCAGCCCGGGACTTAAGGGTATCATGAACACTGAAGCTTTCTTT.

The chain employs TRBV5-1 and TRBJ1-1; possibly TRBD1 for D (5 bases). The V end was cut by 0 bases, the J end by 6 bases, with 15 bases between. Germline values: CDR1 SGHRS, CDR2 YFSETQ. CDR3 size: 15 residues. The CDR3 sequence is CASSLGQTNIAEAFF. As DNA, the CDR3 is TGCGCCAGCAGCTTGGGACAGACAAATATCGCTGAAGCTTTCTTT.

The chain links TRBV11-2 to TRBJ2-2; D remains ambiguous. The CDR3 is 15 residues long. Trimming took 11 bases from V and 0 from J, leaving 16 bases between them. The germline gives CDR1 SGHAT, CDR2 FQNNGV. The CDR3: CAQKIVHPNTGELFF. As DNA, the CDR3 is TGTGCCCAGAAAATTGTCCATCCGAACACCGGGGAGCTGTTTTTT.

The rearrangement links TRBV19 to TRBJ2-3, with TRBD1 identical over 10 bases. Germline V lookup: CDR1 LNHDA, CDR2 SQIVND (reference sequence). The ends lost 6 bases at V and 2 bases at J; junction bases unmatched: 17. The CDR3 totals 19 residues. CDR3 DNA: TGTGCCAGTAGCCGAACGGCACCCGCCGGGACAGGGGCCACAGATACGCAGTATTTT. Its translation: CASSRTAPAGTGATDTQYF.

In the case of this clone: One junction end does not reproduce the germline sequence, and a read error may be involved. V is TRBV7-7 and J is TRBJ2-5, with a weak D call TRBD2 (5 bases). Germline V gene sequence: CDR1 SSHAT, CDR2 FNYEAQ (reference sequence). CDR3 size: 14 residues. CDR3 sequence reads: CASSLTSAGETQYF. Here the CDR3 DNA reads TGTGCTAGCAGCCTGACATCCGCGGGAGAGACCCAGTACTTC.

The J gene is TRBJ2-5, the V gene TRBV9, with 8 bases identical to TRBD2. The CDR3 consists of 13 residues. Germline V lookup: CDR1 SGDLS, CDR2 YYNGEE. V lost 5 bases and J lost 4; bases outside the gene matches: 4. CDR3 residues: CASRASGRETQYF. Here the CDR3 DNA reads TGTGCCAGCAGGGCAAGCGGGAGAGAGACCCAGTACTTC.

The chain recombines TRBV21-1 with TRBJ2-2. TRBV21-1 is marked as a pseudogene. The CDR3 has 12 residues. CDR3 DNA: TGTGCCAGCAGGTTGAACACCGGGGAGCTGTTTTTT. Its translation: CASRLNTGELFF.

This rearrangement joins TRBV18 to TRBJ2-6; 8 positions match TRBD1. The V gene end was trimmed by 8 bases and the J gene end by 0 bases; junction bases not matched to a gene: 6. In germline, CDR1 is KGHSH, CDR2 LQKENI. CDR3 length equals 16 residues. DNA of the CDR3: TGTGCCAGCGCGAGACAGGGGCGCTCTGGGGCCAACGTCCTGACTTTC. This translates into CASARQGRSGANVLTF.

This chain links TRBV11-2 with TRBJ2-2; possibly TRBD2 for D (5 bases). CDR3 length equals 17 residues. Germline CDR1 is SGHAT and CDR2 is FQNNGV. The V end lost 0 bases, the J end lost 4 bases, and 15 bases lay between the germline ends. CDR3 loop: CASSLEGARKSTGELFF. The CDR3 DNA reads as TGTGCCAGCAGCTTAGAGGGAGCTAGAAAGTCCACCGGGGAGCTGTTTTTT.

A single count supports this clone. The genes are TRBV5-1 and TRBJ2-1; 8 positions agree with TRBD2. Trimming took 2 bases from V and 2 from J; bases not matched to a gene: 3. There are 15 residues in the CDR3. From germline, CDR1 is SGHRS and CDR2 YFSETQ. The CDR3 loop reads CASSFTGGPYNEQFF. The CDR3, as DNA: TGCGCCAGCAGCTTCACGGGAGGGCCCTACAATGAGCAGTTCTTC.

This clone was counted between two and nine times. The chain links TRBV12-3 or TRBV12-4 to TRBJ1-6, with D hard to call. This CDR3 region has 12 residues. V lost 6 bases, J lost 10 bases, and 10 bases lay in between. The CDR3 coding sequence is TGTGCCAGCAGCTTACAGAGCTCACCCCTCCACTTT. Protein product: CASSLQSSPLHF.

The chain is built from TRBV10-2 and TRBJ2-7, with TRBD2 as a possible D gene (5 bases). Trimming pared 9 bases from V and 2 bases from J, leaving 17 bases between. The CDR3 covers 14 residues. The V gene's germline CDR1 is WSHSY and CDR2 SAAADI. The CDR3 bases are TGCGCCAGTCGTTCGAGGGAGAACCCCTACGAGCAGTACTTC. Protein: CASRSRENPYEQYF.

The rearrangement links TRBV3-1 (or the pseudogene TRBV3-2) to TRBJ2-7, with 7 bases identical to TRBD1. The germline gives CDR1 LGHDT, CDR2 YNNKEL (reference sequence). V was pared by 8 bases and J by 2 bases, with 9 bases of the junction left unmatched. CDR3 size: 14 residues. CDR3 loop: CASAPTGQTYEQYF. The CDR3 nucleotides are TGTGCCAGCGCCCCGACGGGACAGACCTACGAGCAGTACTTC.

The V gene is TRBV20-1, the J gene TRBJ2-7; D gene unclear. Germline CDR1 DFQATT, CDR2 SNEGSKA (reference sequence). The CDR3 spans 11 residues. The V gene lost 3 bases and the J gene lost 3 bases, with 6 bases spanning the gap. Written as DNA, the CDR3 is TGCAGTGCTAGCGGTATCTACGAGCAGTACTTC. Translated, it gives CSASGIYEQYF.

The chain is built from TRBV11-3 and TRBJ2-7; D gene unclear. This CDR3 has 13 amino acids. CDR1 and CDR2 (germline): SGHNT, YENEEA. V was cut by 3 bases and J by 3 bases, with 9 bases left in between. The CDR3, as DNA: TGTGCCAGCAGCTTGGGGTTCAGCTACGAGCAGTACTTC. Its protein product is CASSLGFSYEQYF.